This note documents a single TCR beta chain sequence. This clone was observed a handful of times. What this receptor recognizes is not known. The record has no base qualities; no much larger clone is one base away. The library was prepared using the immunoSEQ multiplex PCR assay. Held by TCRdb, this immuneACCESS table contains in-frame sequences only and omits some clones. Under half of the omission traces to an unresolved V gene where checked; the cause of the rest is unknown. The sample includes about 68,000 clones, with about 97% observed a single time. The ten largest clonotypes hold around 0.3% of the sample. There are 16 amino acids in the CDR3, from cysteine to phenylalanine inclusive. The only DNA kept is the CDR3, 48 bases in frame from the first base. Taken from the germline V gene, the CDR1 and CDR2 loops are MGHRA and YSYEKL. V is shortened by 1 base, J by 0 bases, and the region joining them spans 10 bases.

This sample is drawn from a study of technical replicates of blood from a few donors (dated by TCRdb to 2016 to 2017). Sequences were obtained from T cells isolated from PBMCs. The sequence is built from TRBV4-1 and TRBJ1-5; matching of 6 bases hints at TRBD1 as the D gene. The sequence derives from a human donor in good health. In nucleotide form, the sequence is TGCGCCAGCAGCCAAGCAGGGGAGTATAGCAATCAGCCCCAGCATTTT. This sequence encodes CASSQAGEYSNQPQHF.